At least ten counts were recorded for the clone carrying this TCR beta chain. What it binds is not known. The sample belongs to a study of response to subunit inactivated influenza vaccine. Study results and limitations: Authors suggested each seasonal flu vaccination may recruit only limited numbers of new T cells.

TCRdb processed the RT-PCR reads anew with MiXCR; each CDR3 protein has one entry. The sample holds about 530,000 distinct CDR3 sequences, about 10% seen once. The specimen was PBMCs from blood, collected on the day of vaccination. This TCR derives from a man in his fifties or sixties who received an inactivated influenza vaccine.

The CDR3 is CASSAGETVYDEKLFF. The CDR3 region has the DNA TGTGCCAGCAGCGCAGGAGAGACGGTTTACGATGAAAAACTGTTTTTT. This chain links TRBV9 with TRBJ1-4; no definite D call. The germline V gene has CDR1 SGDLS and CDR2 YYNGEE. The CDR3 contains 16 residues. Trimming left V 3 bases short and J 6 bases short, with 18 bases between.